The 18 T cell receptor beta chains given below trace back to one sample, sequenced in a study of cytomegalovirus exposure and HLA in healthy donors. The PCR ran on 60 Vbeta and 13 Jbeta primers. Using immunoSEQ multiplex PCR, the repertoire was profiled, and TCRdb retains in-frame clones only, with some absent. This table holds tens of thousands of clones, approximately 72% found once. Specimen: PBMCs. The receptors here all came from a woman aged 25 to 45 in good health and CMV-seronegative.

This chain connects TRBV6-1 to TRBJ2-1, with TRBD1 matching 10 bases. Germline CDR1 reads MNHNS; CDR2 reads SASEGT. The CDR3 has 15 amino acids. Trimming at V came to 1 base and at J to 10 bases, leaving 7 bases not matched to a gene. CDR3 region: CASSEGGTGDIEQFF. In DNA, the CDR3 is TGTGCCAGCAGTGAAGGGGGGACAGGGGACATCGAGCAGTTCTTC.

The chain combines TRBV5-4 with TRBJ1-2; 8 bases map to TRBD1. The trim removed 3 bases at V and 13 bases at J, leaving 14 bases unmatched. This CDR3 has 14 residues. Germline CDR1 is SGHNT and CDR2 is YYREEE (reference sequence). The chain's CDR3 is CASSSPRTGRLTTF. CDR3 in DNA: TGTGCCAGCAGCTCTCCAAGGACAGGGCGCCTGACCACCTTC. Complete variable domain (other parts from reference TRBV5-4 and TRBJ1-2): ETGVTQSPTHLIKTRGQQVTLRCSSQSGHNTVSWYQQALGQGPQFIFQYYREEENGRGNFPPRFSGLQFPNYSSELNVNALELDDSALYLCASSSPRTGRLTTFGSGTRLTVV.

J is TRBJ2-2 and V is TRBV5-6; D uncertain. CDR3 length equals 14 residues. Trimming took 6 bases from V and 0 from J, leaving 9 bases between them. The germline CDR1 and CDR2 sequences are SGHDT and YYEEEE. The CDR3 DNA sequence: TGTGCCAGCACCGCCCCGGCGAACACCGGGGAGCTGTTTTTT. This gives the protein CASTAPANTGELFF.

Here the CDR3 reads CVRSTNTEYEQYF. The CDR3 DNA reads as TGTGTCAGAAGCACAAATACAGAGTACGAGCAGTACTTC. The V and J genes are TRBV7-5 and TRBJ2-7; TRBD1, the table's D call, lacks a check against the DNA. TRBV7-5 is labeled a pseudogene. CDR3 size: 13 residues.

The chain employs TRBV5-6 and TRBJ2-5; D is ambiguous. Per germline, CDR1 SGHDT and CDR2 YYEEEE. The CDR3 is made up of 16 amino acids. V was pared by 2 bases and J by 5 bases, with 19 bases between. This chain's CDR3 is CASSFQIGANRETQYF. CDR3 coding DNA: TGTGCCAGCAGCTTCCAGATTGGAGCGAACCGGGAGACCCAGTACTTC.

The chain couples TRBV4-1 to TRBJ2-7, with a tentative D call TRBD2 (5 bases). Germline loops: CDR1 MGHRA, CDR2 YSYEKL. Trimming pared 0 bases from V and 4 bases from J, leaving 16 bases between. This CDR3 has 16 amino acids. CDR3 in amino acids: CASSQDPGRRRYEQYF. The CDR3 nucleotides read TGCGCCAGCAGCCAAGATCCTGGCAGGCGGAGGTACGAGCAGTACTTC.

The chain uses TRBV29-1 and TRBJ1-3; a possible D gene is TRBD1 (5 bases). Germline CDR1 SQVTM, CDR2 ANQGSEA. The CDR3 covers 13 residues. Trimming cost V 6 bases and J 0 bases, with 9 bases left between them. The CDR3 DNA reads TGCAGCGTCCAGGGATTCTCTGGAAACACCATATATTTT. It is translated as CSVQGFSGNTIYF.

The chain joins TRBV15 to TRBJ1-2, with 7 bases fitting TRBD1. Germline V CDR1 and CDR2: LNHNV, YYDKDF (reference sequence). The V gene end was trimmed by 6 bases and the J gene end by 4 bases; junction bases not matched to a gene: 8. The CDR3 length is 14 residues. CDR3 in DNA: TGTGCCACCAGTCTCACAGGGGAAGTCTATGGCTACACCTTC. Amino acids: CATSLTGEVYGYTF.

In its sample, this clone was seen once. This chain uses TRBV10-3 with TRBJ2-7; 14 bases align to TRBD2. Germline CDR1 ENHRY, CDR2 SYGVKD. Trimming cost V 6 bases and J 11 bases; bases outside gene matches: 9. The CDR3 consists of 14 residues. The DNA of the CDR3 is TGTGCCATCAGCTCCGGGACTAGCGGGGGTAGCGAGTACTTC. Its protein product is CAISSGTSGGSEYF.

The V call is TRBV6-5, the J call TRBJ1-1; 11 bases fit TRBD1. CDR1 and CDR2 (germline): MNHEY, SVGAGI. Losses at the gene ends were 6 bases for V and 6 bases for J; bases not matched to a gene: 6. This CDR3 spans 14 amino acids. The CDR3 DNA follows: TGTGCCAGCAGGCAGGGACAGGGGGTCGCTGAAGCTTTCTTT. Protein sequence: CASRQGQGVAEAFF.

This clone is categorized as medium-sized. The chain recombines TRBV19 with TRBJ2-1; 12 bases are a match to TRBD2. This CDR3 has 15 amino acids. Per germline, CDR1 LNHDA and CDR2 SQIVND (reference sequence). With V trimmed by 5 bases and J by 4 bases, 3 bases remained unmatched. The CDR3 loop is CASSETSGSYNEQFF. The CDR3 DNA follows: TGTGCCAGTAGTGAGACTAGCGGGAGTTACAATGAGCAGTTCTTC.

This chain uses TRBV5-8 with TRBJ1-5, with 9 bases matching TRBD1. V shed 2 bases and J 7 bases; nucleotides not matched to a gene: 16. Per germline, CDR1 SGHTS and CDR2 YDEGEE. This CDR3 contains 18 residues. This CDR3 is CASSFGTGRDSESQPQHF. The CDR3 DNA reads TGTGCCAGCAGCTTCGGGACAGGGCGAGATTCCGAATCGCAGCCCCAGCATTTT.

The chain employs TRBV28 and TRBJ1-2; D unresolved. In germline, CDR1 is MDHEN, CDR2 SYDVKM. This CDR3 is 12 amino acids long. Deletions cut 5 bases from V and 3 bases from J, with 7 bases between. The chain's CDR3 is CASSPQDYGYTF. The DNA for the CDR3 is TGTGCCAGCAGTCCGCAGGACTATGGCTACACCTTC.

Only a few counts were recorded for this clone. The V call is TRBV25-1, the J call TRBJ2-3; 11 nucleotides align to TRBD2. This CDR3 spans 15 amino acids. CDR1 and CDR2 from the germline V gene are MGHDK and SYGVNS. After removal of 3 bases from V and 6 bases from J, the junction contained 5 bases not matched to a gene. CDR3 protein: CASSDLAGGSDTQYF. The CDR3 DNA follows: TGTGCCAGCAGTGATCTAGCGGGGGGCAGTGATACGCAGTATTTT.

CDR3 sequence: CASSLTGYEQYF. In DNA form, the CDR3 reads TGTGCCAGCAGCTTGACTGGCTACGAGCAGTACTTC. The J gene is TRBJ2-7, the V gene TRBV5-6, with D uncertain. From germline, CDR1 is SGHDT and CDR2 YYEEEE. V lost 1 base to trimming and J lost 3 bases, with 5 bases between them. This CDR3 is 12 amino acids long.

The rearrangement joins TRBV6-1 to TRBJ2-3; 12 bases line up with TRBD2. V lost 4 bases to trimming and J lost 3 bases; unmatched junction nucleotides: 8. In germline, CDR1 is MNHNS, CDR2 SASEGT. The CDR3 contains 17 residues. The CDR3 is CASSGRTTSGGTDTQYF. The CDR3 region has the DNA TGTGCCAGCAGTGGCCGCACGACTAGCGGGGGAACAGATACGCAGTATTTT.

This clone was seen only once. The chain is built from TRBV9 and TRBJ2-7; D possibly corresponds to TRBD1 (5 bases). The CDR3 consists of 14 residues. V dropped 0 bases and J dropped 6 bases, with 13 bases sitting between them. Germline lookup yields CDR1 SGDLS and CDR2 YYNGEE. The CDR3 here is CASSVGVREGEQYF. For the CDR3, the DNA is TGTGCCAGCAGCGTAGGGGTCAGGGAAGGCGAGCAGTACTTC. The variable domain in full, completed from reference TRBV9 and TRBJ2-7, reads DSGVTQTPKHLITATGQRVTLRCSPRSGDLSVYWYQQSLDQGLQFLIQYYNGEERAKGNILERFSAQQFPDLHSELNLSSLELGDSALYFCASSVGVREGEQYFGPGTRLTVT.

The DNA for the CDR3 is TGTGCCAGCAGCCACATAGCGGGGGGGCCGGGTGAGCAGTTCTTC. It specifies CASSHIAGGPGEQFF. The chain recombines TRBV6-5 with TRBJ2-1; TRBD2 matches 11 bases. Germline loops: CDR1 MNHEY, CDR2 SVGAGI. The CDR3 loop spans 15 amino acids. The V gene end was trimmed by 6 bases and the J gene end by 9 bases; junction bases not matched to a gene: 10.